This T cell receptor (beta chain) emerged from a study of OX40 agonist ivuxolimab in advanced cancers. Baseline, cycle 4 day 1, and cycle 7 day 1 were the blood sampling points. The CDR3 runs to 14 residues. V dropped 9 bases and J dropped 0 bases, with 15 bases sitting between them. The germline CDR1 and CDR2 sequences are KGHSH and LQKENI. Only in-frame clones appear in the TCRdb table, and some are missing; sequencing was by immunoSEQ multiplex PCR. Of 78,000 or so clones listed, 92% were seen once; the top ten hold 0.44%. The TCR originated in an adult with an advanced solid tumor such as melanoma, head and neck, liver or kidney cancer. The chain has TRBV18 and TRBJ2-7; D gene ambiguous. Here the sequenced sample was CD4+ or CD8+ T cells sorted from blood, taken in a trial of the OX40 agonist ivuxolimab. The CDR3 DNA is TGTGCCAGTGCTCAGGACCCCACCTCCTACGAGCAGTACTTC. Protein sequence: CASAQDPTSYEQYF.